This T cell receptor (beta chain) was recovered during a study of blood T cell repertoires in COVID-19. Study overall: Researchers got acute and convalescent COVID-19 samples from the United States, Italy and Spain. Nucleic acid was either cDNA or gDNA, and it came from T cells, B-cell-depleted T cells, or PBMCs.

Original methodology: Nucleated cell number was recorded as an estimate derived from reference gene primer amplification. Sequencing used immunoSEQ multiplex PCR; TCRdb keeps in-frame clones, though not all of them. Clonal size and the V and J genes are those of that table, whereas D and trimming came from the DNA. This table holds about 120,000 clones, 75% to 90% found once. V lost 1 base and J lost 3; bases outside the gene matches: 5. Germline lookup yields CDR1 LGHDT and CDR2 YNNKEL (reference sequence). This CDR3 region has 15 residues. The receptor was derived from a woman aged 70 to 79 with acute or convalescent COVID-19. The gene calls are TRBV3-1 (or the pseudogene TRBV3-2) and TRBJ1-1; 7 nucleotides line up with TRBD1. The specimen was peripheral blood. CDR3 DNA sequence: TGTGCCAGCAGCCAAGCCTGGGACAGACACACTGAAGCTTTCTTT. It specifies CASSQAWDRHTEAFF.